A single sample gave rise to the 6 T cell receptor beta chains below, sequenced in a study of T cells in Graves' hyperthyroidism and ophthalmopathy. The CDR3 regions of TCR beta were amplified from RNA transcripts. HTBI primers were used for first-round RT-PCR of the TCR CDR3. TCRdb re-derived calls from the multiplex PCR reads in MiXCR, one entry per CDR3 protein. The sample lists about 600,000 distinct CDR3 sequences, 15% to 20% occurring once. Sequencing was done on a sample of blood. The source is a woman aged 40 to 55 with Graves' ophthalmopathy.

In this sample, this clonotype turned up a few times. CDR3 DNA sequence: TGCAGTGCTAAATTGAGGGGCATTCAGTACTTC. As protein: CSAKLRGIQYF. This chain uses TRBV20-1 with TRBJ2-4; either TRBD1 or TRBD2 may fit D (5 bases each). The CDR3 loop spans 11 amino acids. V lost 4 bases and J 9 bases, leaving 10 bases between the germline ends. Germline V gives CDR1 DFQATT, CDR2 SNEGSKA (reference sequence).

Only a few counts were recorded for this clonotype. For the CDR3, the DNA is TGCAGTGCTAGAGCCAGGCCTGGGGCCACTGAAGCTTTCTTT. It codes for CSARARPGATEAFF. The chain has TRBV20-1 and TRBJ1-1, with TRBD1 as a possible D gene (5 bases). This CDR3 is built from 14 residues. CDR1 is DFQATT and CDR2 is SNEGSKA in the germline V gene (reference sequence). Trimming left V 1 base short and J 4 bases short, with 13 bases between.

This clonotype occurred many times. The chain carries TRBV28 and TRBJ2-1, with 11 bases lining up with TRBD1. CDR3 length equals 15 residues. Germline V gene sequence: CDR1 MDHEN, CDR2 SYDVKM. Trimming at V came to 3 bases and at J to 6 bases, leaving 4 bases not matched to a gene. The CDR3 nucleotides read TGTGCCAGCAGTTTTGTGGGACAGGGGGTCAATGAGCAGTTCTTC. It codes for CASSFVGQGVNEQFF.

The chain joins TRBV4-1 to TRBJ2-3; D is possibly TRBD1 (5 bases). The CDR3 is 19 amino acids. The germline gives CDR1 MGHRA, CDR2 YSYEKL. V shed 0 bases and J shed 2 bases, with 21 bases lying between them. CDR3 bases: TGCGCCAGCAGCCAAGAGGGTGGGGCTCCGAGGTTAGACACAGATACGCAGTATTTT. Residues: CASSQEGGAPRLDTDTQYF.

This clonotype was seen more than once but under ten times. V is TRBV5-1 and J is TRBJ1-1; D not resolved. The V and J ends lost 0 bases and 1 base respectively, with 10 bases between them. The germline gives CDR1 SGHRS, CDR2 YFSETQ. This CDR3 region has 15 residues. CDR3 sequence (DNA): TGCGCCAGCAGCTTGGATTTCCCAGGGAACACTGAAGCTTTCTTT. Translation: CASSLDFPGNTEAFF.

This clonotype was picked up many times. This chain connects TRBV20-1 to TRBJ2-5, with a possible D match to TRBD2 (6 bases). With 4 bases removed from V and 7 bases from J, the gap between germline ends came to 19 bases. The CDR3 is 14 amino acids. Germline V gives CDR1 DFQATT, CDR2 SNEGSKA (reference sequence). The CDR3 nucleotides are TGCAGTGCTATGGGTCTAGCGACTTTGCGGACCCAGTACTTC. It encodes CSAMGLATLRTQYF.